This T cell receptor (beta chain) was retrieved from a study of CD8 T cells in Susac syndrome. Study-level points and caveats: The relatively small number of individuals in the TCR sequencing and HLA analysis was acknowledged by the study.

TCR beta from blood CD8+ and CD4+ T cells was sequenced. The control group consisted of healthy donors matched for age and sex. Germline V gives CDR1 SGHAT, CDR2 FQNNGV. The CDR3 is made up of 16 amino acids. V dropped 2 bases and J dropped 3; count of bases not matched to a gene: 7. Random hexamers were used to reverse transcribe the RNA input (roughly 0.5 to 1 ug). Amplification of the TCR beta CDR3 was carried out by immunoSEQ multiplex PCR, which spanned a total of 54 Vbeta and 13 Jbeta segments. A single record per CDR3 protein comes from TCRdb applying MiXCR to the immunoSEQ multiplex PCR reads. The table includes tens of thousands of distinct CDR3 sequences, about 94% detected once. Concerning this clonotype itself: The antigen remains unidentified.

The rearrangement links TRBV11-2 to TRBJ2-3; 8 nucleotides match TRBD2. The TCR was taken from a human donor in good health. The sample comprised CD8+ T cells from PBMCs. The DNA for the CDR3 is TGTGCCAGCAGCTTAAGGTTCGGGAGGGGGACAGATACGCAGTATTTT. Translating it yields CASSLRFGRGTDTQYF.